This TCR beta chain was documented in a study of T cells after yellow fever vaccination. The CDR3 runs 15 residues. Germline V gene sequence: CDR1 SGHTA, CDR2 FQGNSA. Trimming removed 5 bases from V and 4 bases from J; junction bases left unmatched: 8. TCRdb fed the 5' RACE reads into MiXCR, producing one record per CDR3 protein. The sample comprises roughly 500,000 distinct CDR3 sequences, about 19% of which are singletons, and about 13% rests with the top ten. Sequenced material: PBMCs, taken 15 days after the yellow fever booster vaccination. This chain joins TRBV7-2 and TRBJ2-7; 10 bases align to TRBD2. The clonotype was recovered from a man between 25 and 39 years old who received the YFV17D yellow fever vaccine. CDR3 bases: TGTGCCAGCAGCCCCTCCCCTAGCGGGAGTTACGAGCAGTACTTC. Protein product: CASSPSPSGSYEQYF.